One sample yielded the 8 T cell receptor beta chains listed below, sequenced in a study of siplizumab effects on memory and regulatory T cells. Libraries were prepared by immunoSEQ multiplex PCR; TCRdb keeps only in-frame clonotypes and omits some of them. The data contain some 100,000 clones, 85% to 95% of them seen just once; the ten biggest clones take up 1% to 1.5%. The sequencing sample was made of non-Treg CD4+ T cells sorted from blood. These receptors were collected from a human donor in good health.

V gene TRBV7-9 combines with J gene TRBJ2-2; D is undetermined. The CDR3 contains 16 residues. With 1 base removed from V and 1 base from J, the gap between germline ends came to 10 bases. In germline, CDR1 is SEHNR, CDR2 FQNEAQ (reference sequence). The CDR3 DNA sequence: TGTGCCAGCAGCTTAGGTCTCTCGGGGAACACCGGGGAGCTGTTTTTT. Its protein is CASSLGLSGNTGELFF. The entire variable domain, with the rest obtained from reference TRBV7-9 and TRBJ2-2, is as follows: DTGVSQNPRHKITKRGQNVTFRCDPISEHNRLYWYRQTLGQGPEFLTYFQNEAQLEKSRLLSDRFSAERPKGSFSTLEIQRTEQGDSAMYLCASSLGLSGNTGELFFGEGSRLTVL.

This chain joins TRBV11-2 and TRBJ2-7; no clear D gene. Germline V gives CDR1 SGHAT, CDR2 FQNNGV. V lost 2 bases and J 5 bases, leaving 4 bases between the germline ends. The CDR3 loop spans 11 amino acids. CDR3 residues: CASSLLDEQYF. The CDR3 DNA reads TGTGCCAGCAGCTTATTGGACGAGCAGTACTTC.

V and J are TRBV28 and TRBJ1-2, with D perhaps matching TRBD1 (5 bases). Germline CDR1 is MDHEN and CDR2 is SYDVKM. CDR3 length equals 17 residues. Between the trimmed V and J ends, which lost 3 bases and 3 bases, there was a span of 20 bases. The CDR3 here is CASSFRGVDFRDYGYTF. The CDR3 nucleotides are TGTGCCAGCAGTTTCCGGGGGGTGGATTTCCGCGACTATGGCTACACCTTC.

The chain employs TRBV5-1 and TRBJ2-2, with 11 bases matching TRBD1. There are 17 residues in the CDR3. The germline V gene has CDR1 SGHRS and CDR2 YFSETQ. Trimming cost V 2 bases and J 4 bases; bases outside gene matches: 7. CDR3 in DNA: TGCGCCAGCAGCTTTCAGATCGGGACAGGGGGCACCGGGGAGCTGTTTTTT. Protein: CASSFQIGTGGTGELFF.

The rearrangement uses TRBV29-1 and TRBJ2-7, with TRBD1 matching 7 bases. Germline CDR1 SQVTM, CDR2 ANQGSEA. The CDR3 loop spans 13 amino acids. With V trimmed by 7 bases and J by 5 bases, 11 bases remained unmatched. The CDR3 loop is CSAHRTGGHEQYF. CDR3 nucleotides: TGCAGCGCTCACAGGACAGGTGGTCACGAGCAGTACTTC.

The CDR3 spells CASSSDGQGHHEQYF. In DNA, the CDR3 is TGTGCCAGCAGCTCGGATGGACAGGGGCACCACGAGCAGTACTTC. The chain is built from TRBV5-6 and TRBJ2-7, with 9 bases fitting TRBD1. Germline values: CDR1 SGHDT, CDR2 YYEEEE. V shed 3 bases, J shed 5 bases, and the junction held 9 bases outside the gene matches. The length of the CDR3 is 15 residues.

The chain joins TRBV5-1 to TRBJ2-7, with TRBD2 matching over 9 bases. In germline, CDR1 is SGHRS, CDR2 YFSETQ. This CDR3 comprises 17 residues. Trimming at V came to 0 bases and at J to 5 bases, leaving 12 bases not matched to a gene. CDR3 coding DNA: TGCGCCAGCAGCTTGGGGGCAGTAATAGCGGGAGCACACGAGCAGTACTTC. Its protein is CASSLGAVIAGAHEQYF.

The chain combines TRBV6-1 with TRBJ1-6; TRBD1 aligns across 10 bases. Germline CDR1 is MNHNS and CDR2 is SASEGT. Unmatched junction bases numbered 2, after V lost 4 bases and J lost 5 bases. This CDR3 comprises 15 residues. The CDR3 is CASSGQGADNSPLHF. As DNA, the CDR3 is TGTGCCAGCAGTGGACAGGGGGCGGATAATTCACCCCTCCACTTT.